What follows describes a single T cell receptor beta chain. Its antigen is unidentified. Measured with immunoSEQ multiplex PCR; TCRdb has only the in-frame clones, and not every one. The sample shows under 30,000 clones, roughly 89% of them seen only once. The entry originates in a study of multiple sclerosis patients with progressive multifocal leukoencephalopathy. Study-level results: TRBV and TRBJ usage showed no common pattern when PML developed. Expanded clones at PML onset predated and persisted through natalizumab therapy. Less diverse TRB repertoires were suggested in most PML patients.

Noted time point: 12 to 13 months of natalizumab therapy. This CDR3 has 14 amino acids. Germline assignment: CDR1 MNHNS and CDR2 SASEGT. With 5 bases removed from V and 5 bases from J, the gap between germline ends came to 14 bases. The source was PBMCs, collected from a patient treated with natalizumab. The chain links TRBV6-1 to TRBJ2-3; the D gene is possibly TRBD1 (6 bases). This TCR was sampled from a human donor with multiple sclerosis. CDR3 sequence reads: CASSLDRAKDTQYF. As DNA, the CDR3 is TGTGCCAGCAGTCTGGACAGAGCAAAAGATACGCAGTATTTT.